These 15 T cell receptor beta chains were sequenced from one sample in a study of beta chain features in type 1 diabetes. General study results and limits: Significant though moderate, a shortening of TCRB CDR3s appeared in all four CD4+ subsets of Type 1 diabetes patients.

As every portion of the isolated RNA was reverse transcribed, the sequencing read expressed TCRB transcripts. The table came from immunoSEQ multiplex PCR; TCRdb's copy has only in-frame clones and leaves some out. The sample includes about 340,000 clones, less than 15% of them seen just once. Their antigens remain unidentified. Sequenced sample: naive CD4+ T cells from blood. Every receptor here comes from a woman aged 18-29 years with type 1 diabetes.

This chain links TRBV9 with TRBJ2-3; the D gene is possibly TRBD2 (5 bases). Looked up from germline, CDR1 is SGDLS and CDR2 is YYNGEE. This CDR3 is 14 amino acids long. V was trimmed by 3 bases and J by 6 bases, leaving 14 bases between them. CDR3: CASSGASGIDTQYF. The CDR3 DNA reads TGTGCCAGCAGCGGCGCGTCGGGGATTGATACGCAGTATTTT. Filled out from reference TRBV9 and TRBJ2-3, the complete variable domain reads DSGVTQTPKHLITATGQRVTLRCSPRSGDLSVYWYQQSLDQGLQFLIQYYNGEERAKGNILERFSAQQFPDLHSELNLSSLELGDSALYFCASSGASGIDTQYFGPGTRLTVL.

The sample holds a few counts of this clone. Other nucleotide sequences in the sample specify the same CDR3. This chain links TRBV7-9 with TRBJ1-2, with D maybe TRBD1 (6 bases). The V end lost 4 bases, the J end lost 4 bases, and 7 bases lay between the germline ends. Germline V gives CDR1 SEHNR, CDR2 FQNEAQ (reference sequence). CDR3 length: 12 residues. The CDR3 DNA sequence: TGTGCCAGCAGCTCGGACAGCTATGGCTACACCTTC. This sequence encodes CASSSDSYGYTF.

The V gene is TRBV10-3, the J gene TRBJ2-2, with 7 bases matching TRBD1. Germline V gene sequence: CDR1 ENHRY, CDR2 SYGVKD. The CDR3 has 13 residues. The junction had 2 bases not matched to a gene; V was cut back by 8 bases and J by 2 bases. CDR3 bases: TGTGCCATCGGGGACAGTAACACCGGGGAGCTGTTTTTT. Translation: CAIGDSNTGELFF.

The chain links TRBV19 to TRBJ2-6; D may be TRBD1 (6 bases). V dropped 6 bases and J dropped 1 base, with 7 bases sitting between them. The CDR3 covers 14 residues. The germline gives CDR1 LNHDA, CDR2 SQIVND (reference sequence). Here the CDR3 reads CASRQGSGANVLTF. The CDR3 DNA sequence: TGTGCCAGTAGACAGGGTTCTGGGGCCAACGTCCTGACTTTC.

This clone was observed a few times. V usage is TRBV27 and J usage is TRBJ1-1; the D is unclear. Germline V gene data show CDR1 as MNHEY and CDR2 as SMNVEV (reference sequence). Trimming shortened V by 2 bases and J by 4 bases, and 17 bases separated the two germline ends. The CDR3 is made up of 16 amino acids. The CDR3 sequence is CASSLSKPGRGTEAFF. As DNA, the CDR3 is TGTGCCAGCAGTTTAAGCAAACCGGGCCGGGGCACTGAAGCTTTCTTT.

The V call is TRBV30, the J call TRBJ2-5, with 9 bases fitting TRBD2. With V trimmed by 0 bases and J by 5 bases, 10 bases remained unmatched. The CDR3 loop spans 16 amino acids. The V gene's germline CDR1 is GTSNPN and CDR2 SVGIG (reference sequence). The CDR3 nucleotides read TGTGCCTGGAGTGTATCCAGAGGACTAGCGTTCGAGACCCAGTACTTC. Amino acids: CAWSVSRGLAFETQYF.

The chain is built from TRBV5-6 and TRBJ2-2; 10 bases line up with TRBD1. This CDR3 is built from 16 residues. CDR1 is SGHDT and CDR2 is YYEEEE in the germline V gene. The trim removed 2 bases at V and 1 base at J, leaving 2 bases unmatched. The CDR3 nucleotides are TGTGCCAGCAGCTTAAGGACAGGGGGGAACACCGGGGAGCTGTTTTTT. This codes for CASSLRTGGNTGELFF.

This clone has a handful of counts. This chain uses TRBV9 with TRBJ2-1, with 10 bases that match TRBD2. Germline V gives CDR1 SGDLS, CDR2 YYNGEE. CDR3 length: 13 residues. The ends lost 3 bases at V and 7 bases at J; junction bases unmatched: 1. CDR3 DNA: TGTGCCAGCAGCGAGACTAGCGGGAATGAGCAGTTCTTC. Translation gives CASSETSGNEQFF.

The V and J genes are TRBV10-3 and TRBJ2-1, with TRBD1 matching 8 bases. Germline lookup yields CDR1 ENHRY and CDR2 SYGVKD. This CDR3 is built from 18 residues. The V gene end was trimmed by 5 bases and the J gene end by 3 bases; junction bases not matched to a gene: 15. The CDR3, as DNA: TGTGCCATCAGTCCCCTAGTGGTCCAGGGGGCTATCTACAATGAGCAGTTCTTC. It yields the protein CAISPLVVQGAIYNEQFF.

This clone was counted between two and nine times. The chain uses TRBV2 and TRBJ2-1, with 7 bases that match TRBD1. Losses at the gene ends were 5 bases for V and 2 bases for J; bases not matched to a gene: 6. The germline CDR1 and CDR2 sequences are SNHLY and FYNNEI. The CDR3 contains 15 residues. DNA of the CDR3: TGTGCCAGCAGTCAACAGGGGATTCCCTACAATGAGCAGTTCTTC. Protein: CASSQQGIPYNEQFF.

This clone has more than one count but fewer than ten. The chain recombines TRBV5-1 with TRBJ2-1; TRBD2 matches at 8 bases. The CDR3 sequence is 16 residues long. Trimming took 0 bases from V and 1 from J; bases not matched to a gene: 3. Germline V CDR1 and CDR2: SGHRS, YFSETQ. CDR3 DNA: TGCGCCAGCAGCTTGGATGCGGGAGGATCCTACAATGAGCAGTTCTTC. As protein: CASSLDAGGSYNEQFF.

This clone was counted between two and nine times. V gene TRBV6-6 combines with J gene TRBJ2-1; 8 nucleotides align to TRBD2. J lost 2 bases, V lost 6 bases, and 6 bases had no gene match. Germline V gene sequence: CDR1 MNHNY, CDR2 SVGAGI (reference sequence). This CDR3 comprises 15 residues. CDR3 nucleotides: TGTGCCAGCAGGGTCGCGGGAGGCCCCTACAATGAGCAGTTCTTC. This sequence encodes CASRVAGGPYNEQFF.

The chain links TRBV29-1 to TRBJ1-4; 8 nucleotides match TRBD1. Germline-derived CDR1 and CDR2 are SQVTM and ANQGSEA. V shed 7 bases and J 7 bases; nucleotides not matched to a gene: 8. CDR3 length: 13 amino acids. CDR3 loop: CSAGGTGGEKLFF. The CDR3 DNA sequence: TGCAGCGCCGGGGGGACAGGAGGTGAAAAACTGTTTTTT.

The genes are TRBV4-1 and TRBJ2-1; the match to TRBD2 covers 9 bases. J was trimmed by 6 bases and V by 5 bases; bases with no gene match: 8. The CDR3 runs 15 residues. Germline V CDR1 and CDR2: MGHRA, YSYEKL. The DNA of the CDR3 is TGCGCCAGCAGCTCCGGGACTAGCATCCCCAATGAGCAGTTCTTC. This encodes CASSSGTSIPNEQFF.

The V gene is TRBV5-4, the J gene TRBJ2-3, with a possible D match to TRBD1 (5 bases). The germline V gene encodes CDR1 SGHNT and CDR2 YYREEE (reference sequence). The CDR3 consists of 14 residues. The V end was cut by 6 bases, the J end by 1 base, with 12 bases between. The chain's CDR3 is CASTRQLGTDTQYF. CDR3 bases: TGTGCCAGCACCCGACAGTTGGGCACAGATACGCAGTATTTT.